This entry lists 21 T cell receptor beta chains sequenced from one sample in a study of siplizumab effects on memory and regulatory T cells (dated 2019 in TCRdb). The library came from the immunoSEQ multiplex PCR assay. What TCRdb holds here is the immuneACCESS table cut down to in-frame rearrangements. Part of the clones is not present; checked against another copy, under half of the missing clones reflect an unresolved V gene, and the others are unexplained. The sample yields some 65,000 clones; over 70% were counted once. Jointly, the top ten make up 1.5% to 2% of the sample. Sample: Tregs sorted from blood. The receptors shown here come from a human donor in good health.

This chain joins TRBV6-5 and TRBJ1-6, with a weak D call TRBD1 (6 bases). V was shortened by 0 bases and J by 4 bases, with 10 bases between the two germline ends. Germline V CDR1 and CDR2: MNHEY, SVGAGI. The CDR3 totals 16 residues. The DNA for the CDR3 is TGTGCCAGCAGTTACTCTTCAGGGGTGTATAATTCACCCCTCCACTTT. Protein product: CASSYSSGVYNSPLHF.

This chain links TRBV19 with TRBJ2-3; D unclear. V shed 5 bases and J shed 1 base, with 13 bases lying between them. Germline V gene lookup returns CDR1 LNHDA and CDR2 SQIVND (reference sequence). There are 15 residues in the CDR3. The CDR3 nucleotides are TGTGCCAGTAGTCCCCATGGGGTACGCACAGATACGCAGTATTTT. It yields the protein CASSPHGVRTDTQYF.

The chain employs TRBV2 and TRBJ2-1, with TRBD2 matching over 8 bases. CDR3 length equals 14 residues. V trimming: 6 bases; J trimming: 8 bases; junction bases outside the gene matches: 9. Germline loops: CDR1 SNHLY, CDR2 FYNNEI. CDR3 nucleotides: TGTGCCAGCAGAGCCGGGACTAGGGTCCATGAGCAGTTCTTC. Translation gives CASRAGTRVHEQFF.

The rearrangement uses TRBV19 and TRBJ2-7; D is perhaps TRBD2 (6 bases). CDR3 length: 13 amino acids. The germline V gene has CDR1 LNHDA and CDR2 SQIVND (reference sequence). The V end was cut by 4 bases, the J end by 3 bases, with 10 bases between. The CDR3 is CASSRDSLYEQYF. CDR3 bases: TGTGCCAGTAGTAGGGACTCTCTCTACGAGCAGTACTTC.

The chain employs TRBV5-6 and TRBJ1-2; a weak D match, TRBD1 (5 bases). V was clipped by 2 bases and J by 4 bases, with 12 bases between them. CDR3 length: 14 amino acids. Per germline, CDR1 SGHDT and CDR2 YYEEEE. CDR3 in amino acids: CASSFQGEFYGYTF. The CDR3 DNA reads TGTGCCAGCAGCTTCCAGGGAGAGTTCTATGGCTACACCTTC.

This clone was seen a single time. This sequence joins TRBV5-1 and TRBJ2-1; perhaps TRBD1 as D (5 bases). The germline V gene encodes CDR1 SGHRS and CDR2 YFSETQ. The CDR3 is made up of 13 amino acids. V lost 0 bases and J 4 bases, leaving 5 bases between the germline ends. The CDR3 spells CASSLGQYNEQFF. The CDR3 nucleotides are TGCGCCAGCAGCTTGGGACAGTACAATGAGCAGTTCTTC.

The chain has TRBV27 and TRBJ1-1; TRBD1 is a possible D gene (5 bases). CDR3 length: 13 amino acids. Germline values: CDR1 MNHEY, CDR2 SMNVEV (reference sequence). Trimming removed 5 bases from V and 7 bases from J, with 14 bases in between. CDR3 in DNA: TGTGCCAGCAGTCCCTTTGACAGAAATGAAGCTTTCTTT. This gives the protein CASSPFDRNEAFF.

CDR3 sequence reads: CASRPWRGGNQPQHF. The CDR3 DNA is TGTGCCAGTAGGCCTTGGAGGGGCGGCAATCAGCCCCAGCATTTT. The gene calls are TRBV19 and TRBJ1-5; possible D gene TRBD1, 5 bases. This CDR3 has 15 amino acids. The germline gives CDR1 LNHDA, CDR2 SQIVND (reference sequence). V gave up 6 bases and J gave up 2 bases, with 14 bases separating them.

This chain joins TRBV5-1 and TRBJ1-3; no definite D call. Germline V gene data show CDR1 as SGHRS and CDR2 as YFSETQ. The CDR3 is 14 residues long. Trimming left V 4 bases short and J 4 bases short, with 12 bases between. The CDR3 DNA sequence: TGCGCCAGCAGCGCCAGAGGGTACGGAAACACCATATATTTT. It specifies CASSARGYGNTIYF.

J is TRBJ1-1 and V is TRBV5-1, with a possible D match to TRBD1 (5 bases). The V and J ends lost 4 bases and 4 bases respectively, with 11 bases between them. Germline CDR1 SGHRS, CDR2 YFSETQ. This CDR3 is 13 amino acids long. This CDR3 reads CASSPPRATEAFF. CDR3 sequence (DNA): TGCGCCAGCAGCCCGCCCAGGGCCACTGAAGCTTTCTTT.

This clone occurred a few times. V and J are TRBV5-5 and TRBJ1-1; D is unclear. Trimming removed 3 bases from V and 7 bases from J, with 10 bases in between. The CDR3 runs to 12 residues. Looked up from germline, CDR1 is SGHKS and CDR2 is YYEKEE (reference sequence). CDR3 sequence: CASSYLQIEAFF. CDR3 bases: TGTGCCAGCAGCTACCTACAGATTGAAGCTTTCTTT. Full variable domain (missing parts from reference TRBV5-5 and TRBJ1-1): DAGVTQSPTHLIKTRGQQVTLRCSPISGHKSVSWYQQVLGQGPQFIFQYYEKEERGRGNFPDRFSARQFPNYSSELNVNALLLGDSALYLCASSYLQIEAFFGQGTRLTVV.

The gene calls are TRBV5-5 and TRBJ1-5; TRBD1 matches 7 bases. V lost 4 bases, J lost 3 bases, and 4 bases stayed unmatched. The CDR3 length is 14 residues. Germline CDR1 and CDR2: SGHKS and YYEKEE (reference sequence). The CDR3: CASSQGGDNQPQHF. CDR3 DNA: TGTGCCAGCAGCCAAGGGGGCGACAATCAGCCCCAGCATTTT.

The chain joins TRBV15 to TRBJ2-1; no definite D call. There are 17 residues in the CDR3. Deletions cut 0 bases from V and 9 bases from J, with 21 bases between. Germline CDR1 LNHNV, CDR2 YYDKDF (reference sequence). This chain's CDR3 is CATSRDSPSPHLGEQFF. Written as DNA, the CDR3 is TGTGCCACCAGCAGAGATAGCCCCTCCCCCCACTTGGGTGAGCAGTTCTTC.

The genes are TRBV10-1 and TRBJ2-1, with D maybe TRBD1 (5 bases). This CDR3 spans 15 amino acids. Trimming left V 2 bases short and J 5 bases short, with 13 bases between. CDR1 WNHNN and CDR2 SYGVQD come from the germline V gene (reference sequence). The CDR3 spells CASSEDWGFHNEQFF. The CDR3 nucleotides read TGCGCCAGCAGTGAGGACTGGGGCTTCCACAATGAGCAGTTCTTC.

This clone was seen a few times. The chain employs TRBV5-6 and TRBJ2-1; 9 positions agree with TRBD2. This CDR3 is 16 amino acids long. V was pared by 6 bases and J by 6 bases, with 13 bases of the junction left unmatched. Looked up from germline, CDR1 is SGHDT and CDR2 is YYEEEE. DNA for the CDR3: TGTGCCAGCACCCCGAGGGGTAGCGGGAGTGTCAATGAGCAGTTCTTC. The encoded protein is CASTPRGSGSVNEQFF.

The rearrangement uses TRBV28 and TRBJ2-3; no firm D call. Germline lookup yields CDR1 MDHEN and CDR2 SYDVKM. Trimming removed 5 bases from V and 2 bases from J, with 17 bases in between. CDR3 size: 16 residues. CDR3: CASSRLVLENTDTQYF. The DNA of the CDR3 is TGTGCCAGCAGTCGCCTAGTCCTAGAGAACACAGATACGCAGTATTTT. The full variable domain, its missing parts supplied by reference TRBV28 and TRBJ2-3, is DVKVTQSSRYLVKRTGEKVFLECVQDMDHENMFWYRQDPGLGLRLIYFSYDVKMKEKGDIPEGYSVSREKKERFSLILESASTNQTSMYLCASSRLVLENTDTQYFGPGTRLTVL.

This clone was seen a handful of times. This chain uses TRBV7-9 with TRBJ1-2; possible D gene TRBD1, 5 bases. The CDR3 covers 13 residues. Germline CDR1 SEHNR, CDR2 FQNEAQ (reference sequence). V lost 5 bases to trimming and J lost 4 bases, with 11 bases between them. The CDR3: CASSRGTAYGYTF. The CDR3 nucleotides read TGTGCCAGCAGCAGAGGGACTGCCTATGGCTACACCTTC.

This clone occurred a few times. Written as DNA, the CDR3 is TGCGCCAGCAGTGGACAGAGAAATCAGCCCCAGCATTTT. It specifies CASSGQRNQPQHF. The chain is built from TRBV10-2 and TRBJ1-5, with D possibly being TRBD1 (5 bases). V lost 4 bases and J lost 4, with 8 bases in between. Germline values: CDR1 WSHSY, CDR2 SAAADI. The CDR3 is 13 residues long.

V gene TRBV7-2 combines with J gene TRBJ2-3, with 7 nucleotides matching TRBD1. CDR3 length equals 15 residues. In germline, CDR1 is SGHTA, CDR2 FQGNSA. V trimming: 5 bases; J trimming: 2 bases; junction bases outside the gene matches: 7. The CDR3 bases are TGTGCCAGCAGCCAGACAGGGCTTTTCACAGATACGCAGTATTTT. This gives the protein CASSQTGLFTDTQYF.

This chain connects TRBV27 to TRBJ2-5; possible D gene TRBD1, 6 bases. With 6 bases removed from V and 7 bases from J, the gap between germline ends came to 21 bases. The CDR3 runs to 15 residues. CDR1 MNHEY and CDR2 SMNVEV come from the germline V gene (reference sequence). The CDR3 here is CASRGPGTFLGTQYF. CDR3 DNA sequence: TGTGCCAGCAGGGGTCCCGGGACATTCTTGGGGACCCAGTACTTC.

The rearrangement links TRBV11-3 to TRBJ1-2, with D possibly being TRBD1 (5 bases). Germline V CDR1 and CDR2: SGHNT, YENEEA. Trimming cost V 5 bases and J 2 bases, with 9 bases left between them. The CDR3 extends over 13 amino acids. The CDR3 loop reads CASSRGPNYGYTF. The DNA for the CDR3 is TGTGCCAGCAGCCGGGGACCCAACTATGGCTACACCTTC.